The 23 T cell receptor beta chains presented below share a single source sample, sequenced in a study of blood T cell repertoires in COVID-19. Libraries were prepared by immunoSEQ multiplex PCR; TCRdb keeps only in-frame clonotypes and omits some of them. The sample holds about 160,000 clones; 81% are singletons and the top ten take about 10%. The sequencing input was peripheral blood. The receptor set was obtained from a man in his sixties with active or convalescent COVID-19.

This clone was observed a handful of times. This chain uses TRBV18 with TRBJ2-1; no clear D. The CDR3 runs to 14 residues. V lost 0 bases to trimming and J lost 4 bases, with 7 bases between them. Germline V gene sequence: CDR1 KGHSH, CDR2 LQKENI. The CDR3 DNA reads as TGTGCCAGCTCACCACCGATCCAGTACAATGAGCAGTTCTTC. Translating it yields CASSPPIQYNEQFF. Full variable domain (outside the CDR3, taken from reference TRBV18 and TRBJ2-1): NAGVMQNPRHLVRRRGQEARLRCSPMKGHSHVYWYRQLPEEGLKFMVYLQKENIIDESGMPKERFSAEFPKEGPSILRIQQVVRGDSAAYFCASSPPIQYNEQFFGPGTRLTVL.

V gene TRBV28 combines with J gene TRBJ2-5; 7 nucleotides line up with TRBD1. The trim removed 7 bases at V and 5 bases at J, leaving 13 bases unmatched. The CDR3 runs to 15 residues. Germline-derived CDR1 and CDR2 are MDHEN and SYDVKM. CDR3 amino acids: CASTVPGQASETQYF. DNA of the CDR3: TGTGCCAGCACCGTTCCAGGACAGGCGTCGGAGACCCAGTACTTC.

On this clone: The sample contains more than one DNA sequence encoding this CDR3. The chain is built from TRBV5-1 and TRBJ1-5; 8 bases fit TRBD1. The CDR3 runs 16 residues. Looked up from germline, CDR1 is SGHRS and CDR2 is YFSETQ. V was pared by 4 bases and J by 3 bases, with 9 bases of the junction left unmatched. CDR3 region: CASSPGTGTSNQPQHF. The CDR3 region has the DNA TGCGCCAGCAGCCCCGGGACAGGAACTTCCAATCAGCCCCAGCATTTT.

The chain is built from TRBV27 and TRBJ2-5, with D perhaps matching TRBD2 (5 bases). V dropped 3 bases and J dropped 1 base, with 6 bases sitting between them. This CDR3 spans 13 amino acids. CDR1 is MNHEY and CDR2 is SMNVEV in the germline V gene (reference sequence). CDR3: CASSFGLQETQYF. The CDR3 coding sequence is TGTGCCAGCAGTTTTGGACTCCAAGAGACCCAGTACTTC.

Note on this clone: At one boundary the junction diverges from the germline segment, which might be a read error. The rearrangement uses TRBV6-2 or TRBV6-3 and TRBJ1-3; TRBD1 aligns across 8 bases. This CDR3 comprises 16 residues. In germline, CDR1 is MNHEY, CDR2 SVGEGT. CDR3 loop: CVSSLGQGSAGNTIYF. For the CDR3, the DNA is TGTGTCAGCAGTCTCGGACAGGGAAGCGCTGGAAACACCATATATTTT.

The chain recombines TRBV7-2 with TRBJ1-4, with D possibly being TRBD1 (5 bases). Germline-derived CDR1 and CDR2 are SGHTA and FQGNSA. Trimming took 5 bases from V and 8 from J, leaving 15 bases between them. CDR3 length: 14 amino acids. In DNA form, the CDR3 reads TGTGCCAGCAGCCGCTGGGGGGGAAAAGAAAAACTGTTTTTT. This sequence encodes CASSRWGGKEKLFF.

This clone was recorded many times. The chain recombines TRBV3-1 (or the pseudogene TRBV3-2) with TRBJ1-3, with no clear D. Trimming cost V 1 base and J 5 bases, with 6 bases left between them. The CDR3 is 13 residues long. Germline values: CDR1 LGHDT, CDR2 YNNKEL (reference sequence). CDR3 sequence reads: CASSQARRNTIYF. The CDR3 bases are TGTGCCAGCAGCCAAGCCCGTCGAAACACCATATATTTT.

This chain uses TRBV28 with TRBJ2-7, with 10 bases that match TRBD1. The CDR3 sequence is 15 residues long. The V and J ends lost 5 bases and 2 bases, in that order; junction bases with no gene match: 6. CDR1 and CDR2 (germline): MDHEN, SYDVKM. The CDR3 sequence is CASSPRTGGTYEQYF. The DNA for the CDR3 is TGTGCCAGCAGTCCCCGGACAGGGGGTACCTACGAGCAGTACTTC.

This sequence joins TRBV28 and TRBJ1-2, with TRBD1 matching over 8 bases. This CDR3 contains 14 residues. Germline loops: CDR1 MDHEN, CDR2 SYDVKM. V was pared by 5 bases and J by 4 bases, with 6 bases of the junction left unmatched. CDR3 DNA sequence: TGTGCCAGCAGTCCCTATACAGGGGGCTATGGCTACACCTTC. It is translated as CASSPYTGGYGYTF.

CDR3 coding DNA: TGCAGCGTTGCACGCTACTGGCGGGAGGGCGACAATGAGCAGTTCTTC. Its protein is CSVARYWREGDNEQFF. The rearrangement uses TRBV29-1 and TRBJ2-1, with 9 bases that match TRBD2. V lost 4 bases and J lost 5; bases outside the gene matches: 12. The CDR3 covers 16 residues. CDR1 and CDR2 (germline): SQVTM, ANQGSEA.

The chain links TRBV2 to TRBJ1-5; TRBD1 might be the D (5 bases). Germline CDR1 and CDR2: SNHLY and FYNNEI. The germline V and J ends were trimmed by 4 bases and 0 bases, with 10 bases remaining between them. The CDR3 has 15 residues. CDR3 sequence reads: CASSAQEYSNQPQHF. CDR3 nucleotide sequence: TGTGCCAGCAGTGCACAGGAATATAGCAATCAGCCCCAGCATTTT.

The chain carries TRBV6-1 and TRBJ2-7; TRBD1 agrees at 7 bases. The CDR3 extends over 16 amino acids. Germline V gives CDR1 MNHNS, CDR2 SASEGT. With 4 bases clipped from V and 4 bases from J, the junction kept 13 bases outside the gene matches. The CDR3 loop is CASSGSPKGGWYEQYF. DNA of the CDR3: TGTGCCAGCAGTGGGTCACCAAAAGGGGGCTGGTACGAGCAGTACTTC.

This sequence joins TRBV5-1 and TRBJ1-4; 9 positions agree with TRBD1. The CDR3 is 14 residues long. Germline lookup yields CDR1 SGHRS and CDR2 YFSETQ. After removal of 4 bases from V and 7 bases from J, the junction contained 5 bases not matched to a gene. CDR3 in DNA: TGCGCCAGCAGCGCCGGGACAGGGCGTGAAAAACTGTTTTTT. Translating gives CASSAGTGREKLFF.

V gene TRBV6-1 combines with J gene TRBJ1-1; the D is unclear. The CDR3 runs 14 residues. The V end lost 3 bases, the J end lost 4 bases, and 12 bases lay between the germline ends. Germline CDR1 and CDR2: MNHNS and SASEGT. The CDR3 nucleotides read TGTGCCAGCAGTGACCGTTCCTCAGGCACTGAAGCTTTCTTT. It specifies CASSDRSSGTEAFF.

The chain carries TRBV9 and TRBJ2-3, with 9 bases identical to TRBD1. Germline lookup yields CDR1 SGDLS and CDR2 YYNGEE. The CDR3 extends over 16 amino acids. Unmatched junction bases numbered 6, after V lost 3 bases and J lost 1 base. This chain's CDR3 is CASSARQGEGTDTQYF. As DNA, the CDR3 is TGTGCCAGCAGCGCCCGACAGGGGGAAGGCACAGATACGCAGTATTTT. The entire variable domain, with the rest obtained from reference TRBV9 and TRBJ2-3, is as follows: DSGVTQTPKHLITATGQRVTLRCSPRSGDLSVYWYQQSLDQGLQFLIQYYNGEERAKGNILERFSAQQFPDLHSELNLSSLELGDSALYFCASSARQGEGTDTQYFGPGTRLTVL.

The chain is built from TRBV11-2 and TRBJ1-6; D might be TRBD1 (5 bases). This CDR3 comprises 16 residues. Trimming pared 1 base from V and 4 bases from J, leaving 11 bases between. CDR1 and CDR2 (germline): SGHAT, FQNNGV. The CDR3 nucleotides read TGTGCCAGCAGCTTAGTCGACAGACGATATAATTCACCCCTCCACTTT. It yields the protein CASSLVDRRYNSPLHF. Based on the CDR3 plus reference TRBV11-2 and TRBJ1-6, the full variable domain is EAGVAQSPRYKIIEKRQSVAFWCNPISGHATLYWYQQILGQGPKLLIQFQNNGVVDDSQLPKDRFSAERLKGVDSTLKIQPAKLEDSAVYLCASSLVDRRYNSPLHFGNGTRLTVT.

This chain uses TRBV3-1 (or the pseudogene TRBV3-2) with TRBJ2-1; 9 positions match TRBD2. The CDR3 is made up of 16 amino acids. V shed 1 base and J 9 bases; nucleotides not matched to a gene: 10. In germline, CDR1 is LGHDT, CDR2 YNNKEL (reference sequence). This CDR3 is CASSQGGAGGWVEQFF. The DNA of the CDR3 is TGTGCCAGCAGCCAAGGGGGAGCGGGGGGCTGGGTTGAGCAGTTCTTC.

The genes are TRBV12-3 or TRBV12-4 and TRBJ2-3; D might be TRBD2 (5 bases). This CDR3 spans 12 amino acids. The V end lost 6 bases, the J end lost 2 bases, and 6 bases lay between the germline ends. The CDR3 DNA is TGTGCCAGCAGGAGGGACACAGATACGCAGTATTTT. Protein sequence: CASRRDTDTQYF.

This clone has a handful of counts. The chain links TRBV28 to TRBJ1-2, with D hard to call. This CDR3 is 15 amino acids long. From germline, CDR1 is MDHEN and CDR2 SYDVKM. V was clipped by 4 bases and J by 4 bases, with 16 bases between them. This CDR3 is CASSSPGRVGYGYTF. DNA for the CDR3: TGTGCCAGCAGTTCCCCGGGGAGGGTAGGCTATGGCTACACCTTC.

This clone was seen a single time. The V gene is TRBV4-2, the J gene TRBJ2-3; 13 nucleotides align to TRBD2. The CDR3 runs 19 residues. After removal of 3 bases from V and 0 bases from J, the junction contained 9 bases not matched to a gene. Germline CDR1 LGHNA, CDR2 YNFKEQ. The CDR3 protein is CASSQERLAGGLSTDTQYF. The CDR3 DNA reads as TGTGCCAGCAGCCAGGAAAGACTAGCGGGAGGCCTTAGCACAGATACGCAGTATTTT.

The chain has TRBV3-1 (or the pseudogene TRBV3-2) and TRBJ2-2, with unresolved D. Germline-derived CDR1 and CDR2 are LGHDT and YNNKEL (reference sequence). V dropped 4 bases and J dropped 0 bases, with 6 bases sitting between them. CDR3 length equals 14 residues. For the CDR3, the DNA is TGTGCCAGCAGCCTCGGAGCGAACACCGGGGAGCTGTTTTTT. Translated, it gives CASSLGANTGELFF.

V is TRBV6-1 and J is TRBJ1-3, with D perhaps TRBD1 (5 bases). The germline V gene encodes CDR1 MNHNS and CDR2 SASEGT. There are 15 residues in the CDR3. The V end lost 2 bases, the J end lost 4 bases, and 12 bases lay between the germline ends. The CDR3 loop is CASSESGGPGNTIYF. The DNA of the CDR3 is TGTGCCAGCAGTGAATCGGGGGGACCCGGAAACACCATATATTTT.

This clone was observed a handful of times. The chain employs TRBV5-4 and TRBJ2-2; 7 bases fit TRBD2. V shed 3 bases, J shed 0 bases, and the junction held 5 bases outside the gene matches. The CDR3 length is 16 residues. Germline V gene lookup returns CDR1 SGHNT and CDR2 YYREEE (reference sequence). CDR3 region: CASSSEAGANTGELFF. The CDR3 DNA reads TGTGCCAGCAGCTCCGAGGCGGGGGCGAACACCGGGGAGCTGTTTTTT. The whole variable domain, filled in from reference TRBV5-4 and TRBJ2-2, reads ETGVTQSPTHLIKTRGQQVTLRCSSQSGHNTVSWYQQALGQGPQFIFQYYREEENGRGNFPPRFSGLQFPNYSSELNVNALELDDSALYLCASSSEAGANTGELFFGEGSRLTVL.